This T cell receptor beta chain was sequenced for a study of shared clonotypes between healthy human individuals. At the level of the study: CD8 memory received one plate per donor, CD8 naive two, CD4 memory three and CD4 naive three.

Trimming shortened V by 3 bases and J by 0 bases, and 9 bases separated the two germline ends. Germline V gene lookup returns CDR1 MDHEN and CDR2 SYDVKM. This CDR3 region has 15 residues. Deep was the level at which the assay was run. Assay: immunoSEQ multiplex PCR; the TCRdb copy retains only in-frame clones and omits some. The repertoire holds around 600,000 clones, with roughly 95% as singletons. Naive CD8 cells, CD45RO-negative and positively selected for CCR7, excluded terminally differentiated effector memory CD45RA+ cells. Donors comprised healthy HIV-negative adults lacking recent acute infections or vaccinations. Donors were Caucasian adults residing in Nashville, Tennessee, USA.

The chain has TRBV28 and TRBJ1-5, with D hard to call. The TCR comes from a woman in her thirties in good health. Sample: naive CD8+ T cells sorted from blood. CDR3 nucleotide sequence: TGTGCCAGCAGTTTGACGGATTATAGCAATCAGCCCCAGCATTTT. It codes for CASSLTDYSNQPQHF.